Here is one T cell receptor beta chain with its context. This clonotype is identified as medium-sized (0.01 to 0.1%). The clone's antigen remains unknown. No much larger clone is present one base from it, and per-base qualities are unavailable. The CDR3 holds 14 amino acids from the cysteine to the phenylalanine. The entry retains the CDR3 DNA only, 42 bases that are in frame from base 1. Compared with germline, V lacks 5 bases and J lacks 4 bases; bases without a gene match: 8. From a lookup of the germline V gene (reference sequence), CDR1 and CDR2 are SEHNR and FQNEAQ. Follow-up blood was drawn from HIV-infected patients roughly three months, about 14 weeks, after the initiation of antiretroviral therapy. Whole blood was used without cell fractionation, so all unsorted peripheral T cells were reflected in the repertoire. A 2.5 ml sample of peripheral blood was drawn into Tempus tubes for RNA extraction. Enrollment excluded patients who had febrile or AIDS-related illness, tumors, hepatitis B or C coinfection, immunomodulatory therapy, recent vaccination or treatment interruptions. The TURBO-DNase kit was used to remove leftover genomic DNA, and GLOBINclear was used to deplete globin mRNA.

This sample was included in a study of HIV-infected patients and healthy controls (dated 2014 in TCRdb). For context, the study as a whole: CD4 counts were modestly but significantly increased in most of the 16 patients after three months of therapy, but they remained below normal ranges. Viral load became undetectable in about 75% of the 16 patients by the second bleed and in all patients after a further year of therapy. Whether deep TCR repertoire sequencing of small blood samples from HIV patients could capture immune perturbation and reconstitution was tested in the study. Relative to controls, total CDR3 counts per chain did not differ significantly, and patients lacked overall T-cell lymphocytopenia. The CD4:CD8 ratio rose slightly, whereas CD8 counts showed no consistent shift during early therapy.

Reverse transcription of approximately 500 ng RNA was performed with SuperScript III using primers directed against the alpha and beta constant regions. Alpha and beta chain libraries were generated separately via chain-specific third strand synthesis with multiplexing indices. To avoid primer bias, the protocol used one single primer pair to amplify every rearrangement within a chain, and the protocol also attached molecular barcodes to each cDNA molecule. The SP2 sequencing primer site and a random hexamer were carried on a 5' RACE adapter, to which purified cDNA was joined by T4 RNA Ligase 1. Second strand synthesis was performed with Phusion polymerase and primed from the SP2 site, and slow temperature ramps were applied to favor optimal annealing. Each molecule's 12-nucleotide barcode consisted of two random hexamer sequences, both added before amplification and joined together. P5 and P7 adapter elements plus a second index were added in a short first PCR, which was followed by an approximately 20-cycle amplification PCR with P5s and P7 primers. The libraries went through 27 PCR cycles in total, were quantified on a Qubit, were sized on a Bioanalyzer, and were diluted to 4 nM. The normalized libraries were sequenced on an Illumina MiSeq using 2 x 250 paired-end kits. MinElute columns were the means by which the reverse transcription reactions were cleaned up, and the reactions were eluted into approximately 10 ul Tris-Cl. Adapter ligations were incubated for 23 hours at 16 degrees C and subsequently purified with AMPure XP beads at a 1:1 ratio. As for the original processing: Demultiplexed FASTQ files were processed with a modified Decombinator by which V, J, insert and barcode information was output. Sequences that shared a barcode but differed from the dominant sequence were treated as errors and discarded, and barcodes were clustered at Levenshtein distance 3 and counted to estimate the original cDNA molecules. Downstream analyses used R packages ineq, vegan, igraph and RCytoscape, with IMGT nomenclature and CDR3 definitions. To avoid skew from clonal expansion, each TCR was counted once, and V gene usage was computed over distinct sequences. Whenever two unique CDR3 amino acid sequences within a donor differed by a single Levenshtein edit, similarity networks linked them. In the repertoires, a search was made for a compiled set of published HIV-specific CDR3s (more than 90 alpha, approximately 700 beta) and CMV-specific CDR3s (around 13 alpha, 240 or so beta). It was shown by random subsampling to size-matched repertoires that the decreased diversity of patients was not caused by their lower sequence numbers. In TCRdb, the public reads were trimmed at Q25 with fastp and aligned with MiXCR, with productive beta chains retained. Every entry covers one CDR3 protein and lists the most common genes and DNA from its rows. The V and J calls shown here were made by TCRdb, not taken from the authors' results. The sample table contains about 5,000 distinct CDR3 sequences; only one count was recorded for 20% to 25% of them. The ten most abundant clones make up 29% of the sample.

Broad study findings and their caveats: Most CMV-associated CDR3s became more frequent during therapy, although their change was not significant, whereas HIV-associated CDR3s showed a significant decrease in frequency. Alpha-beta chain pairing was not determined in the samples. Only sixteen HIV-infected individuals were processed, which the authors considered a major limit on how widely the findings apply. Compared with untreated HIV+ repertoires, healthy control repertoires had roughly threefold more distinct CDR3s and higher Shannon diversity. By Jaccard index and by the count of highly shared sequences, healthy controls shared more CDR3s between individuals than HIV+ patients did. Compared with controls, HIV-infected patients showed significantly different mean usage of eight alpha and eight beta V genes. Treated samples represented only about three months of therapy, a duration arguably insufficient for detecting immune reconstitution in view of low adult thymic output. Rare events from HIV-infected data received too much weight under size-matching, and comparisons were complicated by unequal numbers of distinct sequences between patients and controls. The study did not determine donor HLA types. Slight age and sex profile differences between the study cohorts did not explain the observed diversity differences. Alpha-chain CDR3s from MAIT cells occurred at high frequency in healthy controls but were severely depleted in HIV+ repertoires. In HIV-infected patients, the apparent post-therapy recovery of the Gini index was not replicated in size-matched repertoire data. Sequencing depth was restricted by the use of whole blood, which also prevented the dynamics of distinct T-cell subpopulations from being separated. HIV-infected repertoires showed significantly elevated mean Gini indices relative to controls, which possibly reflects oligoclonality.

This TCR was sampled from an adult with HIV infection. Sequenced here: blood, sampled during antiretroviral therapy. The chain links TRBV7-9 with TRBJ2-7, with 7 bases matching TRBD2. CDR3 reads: CASSPGLAAYEQYF. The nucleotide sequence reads TGTGCCAGCAGCCCGGGGCTAGCGGCGTACGAGCAGTACTTC.